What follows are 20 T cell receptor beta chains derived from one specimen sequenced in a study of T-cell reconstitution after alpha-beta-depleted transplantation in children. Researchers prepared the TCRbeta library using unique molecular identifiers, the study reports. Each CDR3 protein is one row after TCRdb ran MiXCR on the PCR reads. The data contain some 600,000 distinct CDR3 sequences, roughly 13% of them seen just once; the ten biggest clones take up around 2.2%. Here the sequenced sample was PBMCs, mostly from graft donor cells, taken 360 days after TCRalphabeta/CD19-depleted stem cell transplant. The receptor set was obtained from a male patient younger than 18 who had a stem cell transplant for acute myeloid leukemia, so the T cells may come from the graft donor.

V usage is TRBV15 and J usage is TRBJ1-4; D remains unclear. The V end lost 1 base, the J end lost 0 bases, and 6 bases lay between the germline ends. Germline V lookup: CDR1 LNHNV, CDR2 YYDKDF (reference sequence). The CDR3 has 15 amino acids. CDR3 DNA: TGTGCCACCAGCAGAGTGGGGTCAACTAATGAAAAACTGTTTTTT. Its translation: CATSRVGSTNEKLFF.

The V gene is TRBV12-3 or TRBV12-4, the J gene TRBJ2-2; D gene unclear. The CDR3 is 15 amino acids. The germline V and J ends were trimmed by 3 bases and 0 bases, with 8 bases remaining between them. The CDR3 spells CASSFLVSNTGELFF. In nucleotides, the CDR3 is TGTGCCAGCAGTTTTTTGGTGTCGAACACCGGGGAGCTGTTTTTT.

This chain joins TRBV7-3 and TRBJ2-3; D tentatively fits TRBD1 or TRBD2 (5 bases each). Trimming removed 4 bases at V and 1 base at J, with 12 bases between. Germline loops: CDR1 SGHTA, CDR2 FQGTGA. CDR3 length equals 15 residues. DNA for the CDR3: TGTGCCAGCAGCTCCGGGGCACAAGGCACAGATACGCAGTATTTT. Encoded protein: CASSSGAQGTDTQYF. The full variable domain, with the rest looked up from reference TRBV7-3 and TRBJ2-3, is GAGVSQTPSNKVTEKGKYVELRCDPISGHTALYWYRQSLGQGPEFLIYFQGTGAADDSGLPNDRFFAVRPEGSVSTLKIQRTERGDSAVYLCASSSGAQGTDTQYFGPGTRLTVL.

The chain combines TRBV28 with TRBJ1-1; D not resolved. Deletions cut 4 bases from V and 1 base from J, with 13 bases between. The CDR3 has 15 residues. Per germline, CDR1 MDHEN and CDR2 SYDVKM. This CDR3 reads CASSSPRRENTEAFF. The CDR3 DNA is TGTGCCAGCAGTTCGCCCCGGAGAGAGAACACTGAAGCTTTCTTT.

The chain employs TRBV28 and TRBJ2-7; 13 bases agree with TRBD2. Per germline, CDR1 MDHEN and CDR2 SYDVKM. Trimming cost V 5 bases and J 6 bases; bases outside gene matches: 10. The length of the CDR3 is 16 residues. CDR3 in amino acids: CASSITTSGRAPEQYF. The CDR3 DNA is TGTGCCAGCAGTATTACAACTAGCGGGAGGGCCCCCGAGCAGTACTTC.

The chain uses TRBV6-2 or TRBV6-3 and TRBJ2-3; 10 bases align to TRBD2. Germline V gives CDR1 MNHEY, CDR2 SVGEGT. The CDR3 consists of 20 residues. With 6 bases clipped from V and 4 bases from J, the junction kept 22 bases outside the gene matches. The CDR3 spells CASSLTSLAGAFSGADTQYF. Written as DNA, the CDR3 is TGTGCCAGCAGCCTCACATCTCTAGCGGGAGCATTCAGTGGGGCAGATACGCAGTATTTT.

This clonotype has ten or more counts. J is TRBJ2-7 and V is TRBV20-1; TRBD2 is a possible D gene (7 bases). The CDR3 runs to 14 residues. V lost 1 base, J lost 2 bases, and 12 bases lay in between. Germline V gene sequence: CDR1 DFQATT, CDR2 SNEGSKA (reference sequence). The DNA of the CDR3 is TGCAGTGCTAGAGTTCCGGGGGGCCCCTACGAGCAGTACTTC. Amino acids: CSARVPGGPYEQYF.

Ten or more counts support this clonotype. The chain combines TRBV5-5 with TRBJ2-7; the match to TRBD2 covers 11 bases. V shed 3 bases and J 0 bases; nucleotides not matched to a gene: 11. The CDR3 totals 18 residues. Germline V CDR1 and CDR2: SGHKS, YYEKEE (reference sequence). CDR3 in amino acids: CASSSLLAGAWGSYEQYF. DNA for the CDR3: TGTGCCAGCAGCTCTCTACTAGCGGGAGCGTGGGGCTCCTACGAGCAGTACTTC.

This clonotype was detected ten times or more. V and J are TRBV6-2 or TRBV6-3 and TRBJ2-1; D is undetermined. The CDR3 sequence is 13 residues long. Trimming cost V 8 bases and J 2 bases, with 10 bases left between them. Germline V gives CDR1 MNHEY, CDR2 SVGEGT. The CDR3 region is CASEARAYNEQFF. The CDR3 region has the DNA TGTGCCAGCGAAGCTCGGGCCTACAATGAGCAGTTCTTC.

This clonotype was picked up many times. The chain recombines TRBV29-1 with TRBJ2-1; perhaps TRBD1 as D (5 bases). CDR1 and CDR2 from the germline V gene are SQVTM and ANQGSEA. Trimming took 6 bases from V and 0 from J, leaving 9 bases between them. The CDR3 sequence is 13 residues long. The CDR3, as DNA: TGCAGCGTCCAGGGCCCCTCCTACAATGAGCAGTTCTTC. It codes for CSVQGPSYNEQFF.

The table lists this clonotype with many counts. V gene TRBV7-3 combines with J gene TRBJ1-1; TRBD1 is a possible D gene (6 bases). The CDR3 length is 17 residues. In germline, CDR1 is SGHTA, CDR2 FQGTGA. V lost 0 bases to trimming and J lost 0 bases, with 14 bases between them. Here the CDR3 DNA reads TGTGCCAGCAGCTTAACAGGACGGACAGTCATGAACACTGAAGCTTTCTTT. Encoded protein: CASSLTGRTVMNTEAFF.

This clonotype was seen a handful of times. As DNA, the CDR3 is TGTGCCAGCAGTGAACGGGCCTGGGCTTTCTTT. This gives the protein CASSERAWAFF. The V gene is TRBV2, the J gene TRBJ1-1; D not resolved. Trimming cost V 2 bases and J 11 bases, with 9 bases left between them. Per germline, CDR1 SNHLY and CDR2 FYNNEI. This CDR3 comprises 11 residues.

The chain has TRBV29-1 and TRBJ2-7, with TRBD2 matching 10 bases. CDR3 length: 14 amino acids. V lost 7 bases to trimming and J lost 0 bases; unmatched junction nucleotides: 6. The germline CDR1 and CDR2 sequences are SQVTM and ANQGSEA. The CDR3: CSGSGTSDSYEQYF. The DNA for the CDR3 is TGCAGCGGGTCCGGGACTAGCGACTCCTACGAGCAGTACTTC.

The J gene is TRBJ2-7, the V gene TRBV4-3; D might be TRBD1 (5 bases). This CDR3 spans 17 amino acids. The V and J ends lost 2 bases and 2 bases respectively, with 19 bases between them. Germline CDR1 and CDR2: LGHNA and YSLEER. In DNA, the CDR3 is TGCGCCAGCAGCCAATCCTGGGGCCCACAGTCAACCTACGAGCAGTACTTC. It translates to CASSQSWGPQSTYEQYF.

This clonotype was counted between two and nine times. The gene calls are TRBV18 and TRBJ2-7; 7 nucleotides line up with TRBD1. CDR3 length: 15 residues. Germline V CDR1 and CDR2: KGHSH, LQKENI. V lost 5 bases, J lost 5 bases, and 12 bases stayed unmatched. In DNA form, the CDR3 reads TGTGCCAGCTCATCCCGGACAGGTAAAAAGGACGAGCAGTACTTC. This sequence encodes CASSSRTGKKDEQYF.

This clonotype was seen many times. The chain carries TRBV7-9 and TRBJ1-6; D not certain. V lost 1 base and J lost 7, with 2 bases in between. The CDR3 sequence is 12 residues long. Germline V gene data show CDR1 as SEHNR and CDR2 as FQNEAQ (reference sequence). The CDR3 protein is CASSLENSPLHF. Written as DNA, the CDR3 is TGTGCCAGCAGCTTAGAGAATTCACCCCTCCACTTT. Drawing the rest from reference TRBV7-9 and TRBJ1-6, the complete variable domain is DTGVSQNPRHKITKRGQNVTFRCDPISEHNRLYWYRQTLGQGPEFLTYFQNEAQLEKSRLLSDRFSAERPKGSFSTLEIQRTEQGDSAMYLCASSLENSPLHFGNGTRLTVT.

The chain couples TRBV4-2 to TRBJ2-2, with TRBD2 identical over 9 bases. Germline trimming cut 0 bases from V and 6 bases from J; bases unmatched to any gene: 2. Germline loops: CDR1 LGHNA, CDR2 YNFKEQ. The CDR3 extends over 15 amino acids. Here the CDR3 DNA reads TGTGCCAGCAGCCAAGACCTAGCGGGACCCGGGGAGCTGTTTTTT. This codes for CASSQDLAGPGELFF.

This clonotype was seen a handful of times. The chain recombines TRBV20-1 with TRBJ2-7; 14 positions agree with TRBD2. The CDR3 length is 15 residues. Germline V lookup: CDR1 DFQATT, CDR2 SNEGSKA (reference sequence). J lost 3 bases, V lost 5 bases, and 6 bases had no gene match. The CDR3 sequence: CSARLGLAGVYEQYF. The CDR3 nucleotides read TGCAGTGCTCGATTGGGACTAGCGGGAGTCTACGAGCAGTACTTC.

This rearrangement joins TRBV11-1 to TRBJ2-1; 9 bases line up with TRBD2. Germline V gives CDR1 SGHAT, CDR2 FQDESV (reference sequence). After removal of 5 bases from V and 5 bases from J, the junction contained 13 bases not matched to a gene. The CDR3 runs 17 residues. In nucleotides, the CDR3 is TGTGCCAGCAGCCGCTCGCGCGGGACTAGCACTCACAATGAGCAGTTCTTC. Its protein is CASSRSRGTSTHNEQFF.

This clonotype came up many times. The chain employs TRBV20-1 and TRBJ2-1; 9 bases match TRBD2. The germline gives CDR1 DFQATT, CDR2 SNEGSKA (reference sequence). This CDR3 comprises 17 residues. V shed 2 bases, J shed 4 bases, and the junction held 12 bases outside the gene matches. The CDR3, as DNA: TGCAGTGCTAGATCCAGACTCCTGGCGGGAGGGTACAATGAGCAGTTCTTC. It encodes CSARSRLLAGGYNEQFF.